A single sample is the source of the 27 T cell receptor beta chains below, sequenced in a study of T cells after yellow fever vaccination. TCRdb passed the 5' RACE reads through MiXCR, listing each CDR3 protein once. The sample comprises some 300,000 distinct CDR3 sequences, 7% to 9% of which are singletons, and approximately 15% rests with the top ten. This specimen was PBMCs, taken about 49 days after the first yellow fever vaccination. Source of these receptors: a man between 18 and 29 years old who received the YFV17D yellow fever vaccine.

The chain combines TRBV9 with TRBJ1-1; a possible D gene is TRBD1 (6 bases). Trimming took 2 bases from V and 3 from J, leaving 20 bases between them. In germline, CDR1 is SGDLS, CDR2 YYNGEE. The CDR3 totals 17 residues. The DNA of the CDR3 is TGTGCCAGCAGCGTCACAGGAGGGGGGAATAGGGACACTGAAGCTTTCTTT. Translation gives CASSVTGGGNRDTEAFF.

V gene TRBV27 combines with J gene TRBJ1-6; 7 bases are shared with TRBD1. Germline lookup yields CDR1 MNHEY and CDR2 SMNVEV (reference sequence). This CDR3 contains 17 residues. V shed 4 bases and J 4 bases; nucleotides not matched to a gene: 10. The CDR3 DNA reads TGTGCCAGCAGTTCCGTGCTAAACAGGGGTTATAATTCACCCCTCCACTTT. It yields the protein CASSSVLNRGYNSPLHF.

This clonotype was counted only a few times. This sequence joins TRBV20-1 and TRBJ2-3; possible D gene TRBD2, 6 bases. Germline CDR1 reads DFQATT; CDR2 reads SNEGSKA (reference sequence). The CDR3 is 12 amino acids. Trimming stripped 5 bases from V and 6 bases from J, with 12 bases between. The CDR3 DNA reads as TGCAGTGCTCCAACCCGGGGGGATACGCAGTATTTT. The encoded protein is CSAPTRGDTQYF.

For the CDR3, the DNA is TGTGCCAGCAGTCTACAGGGGCTCGGGAACACTGAAGCTTTCTTT. Residues: CASSLQGLGNTEAFF. The chain has TRBV27 and TRBJ1-1, with 7 bases aligning to TRBD1. The germline gives CDR1 MNHEY, CDR2 SMNVEV (reference sequence). The CDR3 contains 15 residues. V lost 5 bases, J lost 1 base, and 7 bases stayed unmatched.

A few counts support this clonotype. The chain recombines TRBV6-1 with TRBJ2-4, with TRBD1 matching over 9 bases. CDR1 is MNHNS, CDR2 SASEGT, per germline. V lost 6 bases and J lost 7; bases outside the gene matches: 4. CDR3 length equals 13 residues. The DNA for the CDR3 is TGTGCCAGCAGGCGGACAGGGGTGAACATTCAGTACTTC. Translating gives CASRRTGVNIQYF.

The V gene is TRBV10-1, the J gene TRBJ2-3, with TRBD2 identical over 8 bases. Germline CDR1 WNHNN, CDR2 SYGVQD (reference sequence). V trimming: 3 bases; J trimming: 4 bases; junction bases outside the gene matches: 12. The CDR3 loop spans 17 amino acids. The CDR3 is CASSDEVAGNSADTQYF. The DNA of the CDR3 is TGCGCCAGCAGTGACGAGGTAGCGGGGAATTCGGCAGATACGCAGTATTTT.

The J gene is TRBJ2-1, the V gene TRBV6-2 or TRBV6-3, with 10 bases that match TRBD2. Per the germline V gene, CDR1 is MNHEY and CDR2 is SVGEGT. V gave up 6 bases and J gave up 4 bases; unmatched junction bases: 21. The CDR3 loop spans 20 amino acids. The CDR3 protein is CASRTGPSGGAGLRYNEQFF. Written as DNA, the CDR3 is TGTGCCAGCAGAACCGGGCCTAGCGGGGGCGCGGGCTTGAGATACAATGAGCAGTTCTTC.

The rearrangement links TRBV5-1 to TRBJ2-5, with 9 bases aligning to TRBD2. Germline assignment: CDR1 SGHRS and CDR2 YFSETQ. V trimming: 5 bases; J trimming: 5 bases; junction bases outside the gene matches: 7. The length of the CDR3 is 14 residues. CDR3 nucleotides: TGCGCCAGCAGACCGGGACTAGCCATGGAGACCCAGTACTTC. It yields the protein CASRPGLAMETQYF.

This clonotype was seen more than once but under ten times. The chain couples TRBV10-3 to TRBJ1-6; D is ambiguous. The CDR3 contains 13 residues. The germline gives CDR1 ENHRY, CDR2 SYGVKD. V lost 8 bases and J lost 5, with 10 bases in between. CDR3 sequence reads: CAIRLGNNSPLHF. DNA for the CDR3: TGTGCCATCCGTCTGGGCAATAATTCACCCCTCCACTTT.

This clonotype turned up a few times. The V gene is TRBV20-1, the J gene TRBJ2-7; the D gene could be TRBD1 or TRBD2 (5 bases each). Germline CDR1 DFQATT, CDR2 SNEGSKA (reference sequence). Trimming shortened V by 5 bases and J by 2 bases, and 16 bases separated the two germline ends. This CDR3 has 14 residues. The CDR3 region has the DNA TGCAGTGCTTCCCCGGGACGCGGTCCCTACGAGCAGTACTTC. Amino acid sequence: CSASPGRGPYEQYF.

This chain connects TRBV7-2 to TRBJ1-3; D not resolved. The CDR3 extends over 16 amino acids. Looked up from germline, CDR1 is SGHTA and CDR2 is FQGNSA. The V end was cut by 4 bases, the J end by 4 bases, with 17 bases between. CDR3 coding DNA: TGTGCCAGCAGCTATAGGGCGGGGATCAGCGGAAACACCATATATTTT. Translating it yields CASSYRAGISGNTIYF.

This clonotype was picked up a small number of times. This chain links TRBV10-3 with TRBJ2-2, with 9 bases matching TRBD2. The junction had 4 bases not matched to a gene; V was cut back by 0 bases and J by 2 bases. Per germline, CDR1 ENHRY and CDR2 SYGVKD. The CDR3 is made up of 17 amino acids. The CDR3 nucleotides read TGTGCCATCAGTGAGTCGTTGCGGGGGGGCAACACCGGGGAGCTGTTTTTT. Translated: CAISESLRGGNTGELFF.

This clonotype occurred a few times. V is TRBV24-1 and J is TRBJ2-3; D is unclear. V was pared by 5 bases and J by 2 bases, with 7 bases between. Germline assignment: CDR1 KGHDR and CDR2 SFDVKD. There are 13 residues in the CDR3. CDR3 DNA: TGTGCCACCAGTGGTCCCCTCACAGATACGCAGTATTTT. Amino acid sequence: CATSGPLTDTQYF.

The chain employs TRBV20-1 and TRBJ1-5; D is perhaps TRBD1 (6 bases). This CDR3 is 17 amino acids long. Germline-derived CDR1 and CDR2 are DFQATT and SNEGSKA (reference sequence). The germline V and J ends were trimmed by 0 bases and 6 bases, with 21 bases remaining between them. The CDR3 DNA reads TGCAGTGCTAGAGATTACCTCAAACAGGGAAGTCGTCAGCCCCAGCATTTT. This gives the protein CSARDYLKQGSRQPQHF.

This clonotype was counted many times. This chain joins TRBV7-2 and TRBJ2-5; tentative D call: TRBD1 (6 bases). Trimming shortened V by 5 bases and J by 1 base, and 11 bases separated the two germline ends. Germline V gene sequence: CDR1 SGHTA, CDR2 FQGNSA. The CDR3 is 14 amino acids. In DNA, the CDR3 is TGTGCCAGCAGCCGTGGGACATTCCAAGAGACCCAGTACTTC. This codes for CASSRGTFQETQYF.

The genes are TRBV3-1 and TRBJ2-7; the match to TRBD1 covers 8 bases. This CDR3 region has 18 residues. Germline V gene data show CDR1 as LGHDT and CDR2 as YNNKEL (reference sequence). The J segment lost 0 bases and the V segment lost 8 bases, leaving 18 bases of the junction unmatched. CDR3 loop: CASCFRSYLGQDSYEQYF. The CDR3 DNA sequence: TGTGCCAGCTGTTTCCGATCGTATTTGGGACAGGACTCCTACGAGCAGTACTTC.

This clonotype has just a few counts. This chain joins TRBV20-1 and TRBJ2-4, with unresolved D. This CDR3 is 14 amino acids long. The ends were cut back, 3 bases at V and 0 bases at J, with 9 bases in the middle. Germline values: CDR1 DFQATT, CDR2 SNEGSKA (reference sequence). In DNA, the CDR3 is TGCAGTGCTAGTTGGGATCTAGCCAAAAACATTCAGTACTTC. Its protein product is CSASWDLAKNIQYF.

In its sample, this clonotype was seen a few times. The gene calls are TRBV24-1 and TRBJ2-3; TRBD2 is a possible D gene (6 bases). This CDR3 region has 14 residues. V lost 9 bases to trimming and J lost 5 bases, with 17 bases between them. Germline-derived CDR1 and CDR2 are KGHDR and SFDVKD. The CDR3 loop reads CATSSGGLEDTQYF. CDR3 sequence (DNA): TGTGCCACCTCCTCAGGAGGGCTGGAAGATACGCAGTATTTT.

The rearrangement joins TRBV4-1 to TRBJ1-1; D remains unclear. CDR3 length: 16 amino acids. Trimming removed 4 bases at V and 1 base at J, with 16 bases between. Germline CDR1 MGHRA, CDR2 YSYEKL. The CDR3 loop reads CASSPTWPTPNTEAFF. The CDR3 DNA follows: TGCGCCAGCAGCCCCACTTGGCCGACACCGAACACTGAAGCTTTCTTT.

This clonotype was seen more than once but under ten times. The chain recombines TRBV21-1 with TRBJ2-3; TRBD1, the table's D call, was not compared with the DNA. TRBV21-1 is a listed pseudogene. The CDR3 has 17 amino acids. The CDR3 DNA is TGTGCCAGCAGCAAAGGGCTTGGGACGGACGGCACAGATACGCAGTATTTT. It translates to CASSKGLGTDGTDTQYF.

The chain recombines TRBV7-8 with TRBJ2-5, with D maybe TRBD2 (5 bases). The V gene lost 7 bases and the J gene lost 5 bases, with 17 bases spanning the gap. This CDR3 comprises 14 residues. The germline V gene has CDR1 SGHVS and CDR2 FQNEAQ. CDR3 loop: CASTLGGALETQYF. CDR3 nucleotides: TGTGCCAGCACTCTCGGAGGTGCCTTGGAGACCCAGTACTTC.

This clonotype was observed many times. The chain employs TRBV7-6 and TRBJ1-6; 10 bases agree with TRBD1. Germline V CDR1 and CDR2: SGHVS, FNYEAQ. J lost 10 bases, V lost 4 bases, and 7 bases had no gene match. The CDR3 is 15 amino acids. The DNA of the CDR3 is TGTGCCAGCAGCTCGGGACAGGGGAAAATCTCACCCCTCCACTTT. Amino acid sequence: CASSSGQGKISPLHF.

This clonotype was found a few times. The rearrangement links TRBV9 to TRBJ1-1, with D perhaps TRBD1 (5 bases). CDR3 length: 15 amino acids. Germline V CDR1 and CDR2: SGDLS, YYNGEE. The ends were cut back, 7 bases at V and 0 bases at J, with 16 bases in the middle. The CDR3 sequence: CASLKGPTMNTEAFF. As DNA, the CDR3 is TGTGCCAGCCTGAAGGGACCGACCATGAACACTGAAGCTTTCTTT.

This rearrangement joins TRBV7-2 to TRBJ2-5; 7 bases fit TRBD2. V lost 4 bases, J lost 5 bases, and 7 bases stayed unmatched. Germline V gene sequence: CDR1 SGHTA, CDR2 FQGNSA. This CDR3 region has 14 residues. CDR3 bases: TGTGCCAGCAGCTGGACTAGTATTGGGGAGACCCAGTACTTC. It specifies CASSWTSIGETQYF.

This clonotype appeared a few times. The rearrangement joins TRBV5-1 to TRBJ2-5, with TRBD2 identical over 10 bases. The CDR3 is 14 residues long. CDR1 is SGHRS, CDR2 YFSETQ, per germline. V was clipped by 1 base and J by 7 bases; unmatched bases: 4. CDR3 bases: TGCGCCAGCAGCTTGCGCCCTAGCGGGGGGACCCAGTACTTC. Translating it yields CASSLRPSGGTQYF.

This clonotype was counted a few times. The J gene is TRBJ2-1, the V gene TRBV13, with TRBD2 matching 8 bases. Losses at the gene ends were 7 bases for V and 6 bases for J; bases not matched to a gene: 8. The CDR3 runs to 14 residues. Germline lookup yields CDR1 PRHDT and CDR2 FYEKMQ (reference sequence). DNA of the CDR3: TGTGCCAGCACCCATAGCGGGGTGGTCAATGAGCAGTTCTTC. Translated, it gives CASTHSGVVNEQFF.

This clonotype came up many times. This chain uses TRBV5-1 with TRBJ1-2; 7 nucleotides line up with TRBD1. V trimming: 0 bases; J trimming: 2 bases; junction bases outside the gene matches: 13. CDR1 SGHRS and CDR2 YFSETQ come from the germline V gene. The CDR3 is 18 amino acids. CDR3 DNA: TGCGCCAGCAGCTTGGAAGGCAGGGGGGCATCCTCCAACTATGGCTACACCTTC. Protein sequence: CASSLEGRGASSNYGYTF.